Listed here are 21 T cell receptor beta chains from one sample, sequenced in a study of T cells in Graves' hyperthyroidism and ophthalmopathy. Using RNA transcripts as the source, TCR beta CDR3 regions were amplified. HTBI primers were employed in a first-round RT-PCR of the TCR CDR3. TCRdb recomputed calls from the multiplex PCR reads with MiXCR, one row per CDR3 protein. The repertoire holds around 600,000 distinct CDR3 sequences, with roughly 15% as singletons. The sample consisted of blood. The receptors stem from a woman in her 50s with Graves' ophthalmopathy.

This clonotype was counted at least ten times. The CDR3 sequence is CASSLQGPINEQFF. The CDR3 nucleotides read TGCGCCAGCAGCTTACAGGGTCCTATCAATGAGCAGTTCTTC. This chain connects TRBV5-1 to TRBJ2-1, with D perhaps TRBD1 (6 bases). The germline V and J ends were trimmed by 2 bases and 6 bases, with 12 bases remaining between them. The CDR3 runs to 14 residues. CDR1 and CDR2 (germline): SGHRS, YFSETQ.

J is TRBJ2-3 and V is TRBV15; 8 bases match TRBD2. Germline CDR1 is LNHNV and CDR2 is YYDKDF (reference sequence). The CDR3 loop spans 15 amino acids. Germline trimming cut 5 bases from V and 2 bases from J; bases unmatched to any gene: 6. For the CDR3, the DNA is TGTGCCACCAGCGTCCAGCGGGAGTACACAGATACGCAGTATTTT. Translation: CATSVQREYTDTQYF.

This chain links TRBV7-2 with TRBJ2-7; 15 positions match TRBD2. Per the germline V gene, CDR1 is SGHTA and CDR2 is FQGNSA. CDR3 length equals 16 residues. V shed 5 bases, J shed 2 bases, and the junction held 4 bases outside the gene matches. The DNA for the CDR3 is TGTGCCAGCAGCGCGAGGACTAGCGGGAGGGCCTACGAGCAGTACTTC. Amino acids: CASSARTSGRAYEQYF.

This chain joins TRBV19 and TRBJ2-1; 9 nucleotides match TRBD2. Germline CDR1 reads LNHDA; CDR2 reads SQIVND (reference sequence). CDR3 length equals 16 residues. V dropped 6 bases and J dropped 7; count of bases not matched to a gene: 13. CDR3 DNA: TGTGCCAGTAGGGAAATTGCGGGGGGGGGGGTTAATGAGCAGTTCTTC. As protein: CASREIAGGGVNEQFF.

The sample holds many counts of this clonotype. The chain carries TRBV28 and TRBJ1-1; D call uncertain. Looked up from germline, CDR1 is MDHEN and CDR2 is SYDVKM. The CDR3 is 15 residues long. Trimming took off 6 bases at V and 1 base at J, with 15 bases between the two ends. The DNA for the CDR3 is TGTGCCAGCAGATCCTCGCCCCGGCAGAACACTGAAGCTTTCTTT. It codes for CASRSSPRQNTEAFF.

This clonotype was seen at least ten times. The chain combines TRBV6-2 or TRBV6-3 with TRBJ2-1, with D perhaps matching TRBD1 (6 bases). In germline, CDR1 is MNHEY, CDR2 SVGEGT. This CDR3 comprises 18 residues. Trimming cost V 2 bases and J 0 bases, with 17 bases left between them. The CDR3 DNA reads TGTGCCAGCAGTTACCGCCGGGACACATTGAGCTCCTACAATGAGCAGTTCTTC. Residues: CASSYRRDTLSSYNEQFF.

This clonotype was counted many times. The chain couples TRBV5-1 to TRBJ1-1; perhaps TRBD1 as D (6 bases). The CDR3 contains 14 residues. Looked up from germline, CDR1 is SGHRS and CDR2 is YFSETQ. V was trimmed by 0 bases and J by 4 bases, leaving 10 bases between them. This CDR3 is CASSLGQGPTEAFF. The CDR3, as DNA: TGCGCCAGCAGCTTGGGCCAGGGGCCCACTGAAGCTTTCTTT.

This clonotype was observed a few times. This chain connects TRBV20-1 to TRBJ2-7; a possible D gene is TRBD2 (5 bases). Germline V lookup: CDR1 DFQATT, CDR2 SNEGSKA (reference sequence). V gave up 5 bases and J gave up 2 bases, with 13 bases separating them. This CDR3 region has 13 residues. This CDR3 reads CSARERRTYEQYF. CDR3 nucleotide sequence: TGCAGTGCTCGCGAGCGGCGGACCTACGAGCAGTACTTC.

In DNA, the CDR3 is TGTGCCAGCAGCCCCCTCAAGGCGGTAAAGGGCTACAATGAGCAGTTCTTC. Its protein is CASSPLKAVKGYNEQFF. This sequence joins TRBV6-2 or TRBV6-3 and TRBJ2-1; no firm D call. This CDR3 is 17 amino acids long. Germline lookup yields CDR1 MNHEY and CDR2 SVGEGT. V lost 6 bases and J lost 3, with 21 bases in between.

The chain has TRBV28 and TRBJ1-5; weak D call: TRBD1 (5 bases). With 8 bases removed from V and 0 bases from J, the gap between germline ends came to 20 bases. This CDR3 is built from 17 residues. The germline CDR1 and CDR2 sequences are MDHEN and SYDVKM. DNA of the CDR3: TGTGCCAGCCGGGTAGGGACGGGGACCTATAGCAATCAGCCCCAGCATTTT. It codes for CASRVGTGTYSNQPQHF.

This clonotype was detected ten times or more. The CDR3 loop is CASSDPTGELFF. In DNA, the CDR3 is TGTGCCAGCAGTGACCCCACCGGGGAGCTGTTTTTT. The chain combines TRBV2 with TRBJ2-2; no firm D call. The germline gives CDR1 SNHLY, CDR2 FYNNEI. V was clipped by 3 bases and J by 4 bases, with 3 bases between them. This CDR3 has 12 residues.

V gene TRBV27 combines with J gene TRBJ2-5, with D perhaps being TRBD1 or TRBD2 (5 bases each). The CDR3 spans 14 residues. Germline CDR1 reads MNHEY; CDR2 reads SMNVEV (reference sequence). V lost 7 bases and J lost 5, with 17 bases in between. CDR3 coding DNA: TGTGCCAGCAAATGGGCGCTAGCAGGGGAGACCCAGTACTTC. This gives the protein CASKWALAGETQYF.

This clonotype was seen at least ten times. The V gene is TRBV11-2, the J gene TRBJ2-4, with TRBD2 matching 11 bases. This CDR3 comprises 17 residues. Losses at the gene ends were 0 bases for V and 3 bases for J; bases not matched to a gene: 4. The V gene's germline CDR1 is SGHAT and CDR2 FQNNGV. CDR3 coding DNA: TGTGCCAGCAGCTTAGATTCTAGCGGGAGGTTCAAAAACATTCAGTACTTC. Translating it yields CASSLDSSGRFKNIQYF.

This clonotype was recorded at least ten times. The chain is built from TRBV27 and TRBJ1-5, with D possibly matching TRBD1 (6 bases). From germline, CDR1 is MNHEY and CDR2 SMNVEV (reference sequence). V shed 0 bases and J shed 1 base, with 13 bases lying between them. CDR3 length: 17 amino acids. The CDR3 DNA is TGTGCCAGCAGTTTATCAGGGGGGATCGGGAGCAATCAGCCCCAGCATTTT. Its translation: CASSLSGGIGSNQPQHF.

The sample holds a few counts of this clonotype. The chain recombines TRBV7-8 with TRBJ2-7; D is perhaps TRBD2 (6 bases). V dropped 0 bases and J dropped 2 bases, with 11 bases sitting between them. This CDR3 comprises 15 residues. Germline V gene data show CDR1 as SGHVS and CDR2 as FQNEAQ. CDR3 nucleotide sequence: TGTGCCAGCAGCTTAGCGCGGGGCAGCCCCTACGAGCAGTACTTC. It yields the protein CASSLARGSPYEQYF.

This clonotype was observed a few times. The chain employs TRBV28 and TRBJ1-5; D is ambiguous. CDR1 is MDHEN and CDR2 is SYDVKM in the germline V gene. Trimming stripped 2 bases from V and 7 bases from J, with 18 bases between. The CDR3 consists of 16 residues. Here the CDR3 DNA reads TGTGCCAGCAGTTTACCGGCCCTTTTCCCGACCCAGCCCCAGCATTTT. Its translation: CASSLPALFPTQPQHF.

This clonotype was found many times. The chain combines TRBV30 with TRBJ2-1, with TRBD2 identical over 8 bases. V trimming: 4 bases; J trimming: 9 bases; junction bases outside the gene matches: 8. The CDR3 runs to 13 residues. From germline, CDR1 is GTSNPN and CDR2 SVGIG (reference sequence). CDR3 nucleotides: TGTGCCTGGAATTTTCGGGAGGGCATTGAGCAGTTCTTC. Translating gives CAWNFREGIEQFF.

The chain couples TRBV19 to TRBJ1-1, with D possibly matching TRBD1 (5 bases). Trimming pared 3 bases from V and 1 base from J, leaving 9 bases between. The CDR3 has 14 residues. Per germline, CDR1 LNHDA and CDR2 SQIVND (reference sequence). The CDR3: CASSIRRANTEAFF. The CDR3 bases are TGTGCCAGTAGTATCCGCAGGGCGAACACTGAAGCTTTCTTT.

This clonotype was observed many times. The chain couples TRBV20-1 to TRBJ2-5; 11 bases match TRBD2. Germline CDR1 reads DFQATT; CDR2 reads SNEGSKA (reference sequence). CDR3 length equals 16 residues. V was clipped by 3 bases and J by 1 base; unmatched bases: 7. This CDR3 reads CSASGGTSGVQETQYF. The CDR3 DNA sequence: TGCAGTGCTAGCGGCGGGACTAGCGGAGTCCAAGAGACCCAGTACTTC.

The chain couples TRBV6-5 to TRBJ2-1, with 11 bases matching TRBD1. V shed 0 bases and J 7 bases; nucleotides not matched to a gene: 8. The CDR3 runs to 17 residues. Germline V gene sequence: CDR1 MNHEY, CDR2 SVGAGI. The CDR3 protein is CASSYSPGQGDLNEQFF. In nucleotides, the CDR3 is TGTGCCAGCAGTTACTCCCCGGGACAGGGGGATTTGAATGAGCAGTTCTTC.

This clonotype was seen many times. The V and J genes are TRBV20-1 and TRBJ2-1; TRBD1 is a possible D gene (6 bases). The CDR3 is 13 residues long. Germline V gene data show CDR1 as DFQATT and CDR2 as SNEGSKA (reference sequence). V was shortened by 1 base and J by 4 bases, with 8 bases between the two germline ends. The DNA of the CDR3 is TGCAGTGCTAGAGCGGGACATTACAATGAGCAGTTCTTC. Translating gives CSARAGHYNEQFF.